This paragraph reports one T cell receptor (beta chain). Its target is unknown. There are 11 residues in the CDR3. J lost 9 bases, V lost 8 bases, and 9 bases had no gene match. Germline V gives CDR1 SQVTM, CDR2 ANQGSEA. This sample was included in a study of cytomegalovirus exposure and HLA in healthy donors. Background on the study: Within an early data release were roughly 90 million unique TCRs drawn from HLA-typed donors. Overall study findings and caveats: An ancestry cluster, one associated with Asian ancestry, reportedly showed fewer N-insertions than the roughly 670-donor mean in a later analysis.

The PCR had 60 Vbeta and 13 Jbeta primers. Method: immunoSEQ multiplex PCR; TCRdb's copy keeps in-frame clones and lacks some. In the table there are 200,000 to 300,000 clones, 75% to 85% of which are singletons. The TCR comes from a woman aged 55-69 years in good health and CMV-seropositive. J is TRBJ1-1 and V is TRBV29-1, with TRBD1 matching 7 bases. Sequencing was carried out using PBMCs. The CDR3 DNA reads as TGCAGCACGTCACAGGGGATCCAAGCTTTCTTT. Its translation is CSTSQGIQAFF.